A selection of T cell receptor beta chains follows, all from one sample in a study of T cells in tuberculosis. Some clones are missing from TCRdb's copy, which holds only in-frame ones; the method was immunoSEQ multiplex PCR. The sample lists approximately 100,000 clones, approximately 91% occurring once. Material: CD1b-GMM tetramer-negative cells sorted from PBMCs. All receptors come from an adult woman with latent tuberculosis. CDR3s include the opening cysteine and the closing phenylalanine or tryptophan. D genes are given only for firm matches. The size entry is marked missing in some rows and otherwise reads once, few, many or a size class.

CDR3,DNA,size,V,D,J
CASSPSRNNEQFF,TGCGCCAGCAGCCCGTCGAGGAACAATGAGCAGTTCTTC,NA,TRBV5-1,NA,TRBJ2-1
CASSLGGTSYGYTF,TGTGCCAGCAGCTTGGGGGGCACCTCCTATGGCTACACCTTC,NA,TRBV5-4,NA,TRBJ1-2
CASSLDIQGGDETQYF,TGTGCCAGCAGCTTAGATATACAGGGAGGGGATGAGACCCAGTACTTC,NA,TRBV7-9,NA,TRBJ2-5
CASIDRGGYGYTF,TGTGCCAGCATCGACAGGGGCGGGTATGGCTACACCTTC,NA,TRBV11-2,TRBD1,TRBJ1-2
CAMDRDPANEKLFF,TGTGCCATGGACAGGGACCCAGCTAATGAAAAACTGTTTTTT,NA,TRBV28,TRBD1,TRBJ1-4
CASSRVENEQFF,TGTGCCAGCAGCAGGGTAGAGAATGAGCAGTTCTTC,NA,TRBV6-1,NA,TRBJ2-1
CASSYSGQGNNSPLHF,TGTGCCAGCAGTTACTCAGGACAGGGGAATAATTCACCCCTCCACTTT,NA,TRBV6-5,TRBD1,TRBJ1-6
CASTKQGGYGYTF,TGTGCCAGTACCAAACAGGGGGGCTATGGCTACACCTTC,few,TRBV7-3,TRBD1,TRBJ1-2
CASSLRAPQLEGYTF,TGTGCCAGCAGCTTGAGGGCCCCCCAACTCGAGGGCTACACCTTC,NA,TRBV7-2,NA,TRBJ1-2
CASSLRGSSYNEQFF,TGTGCCAGCAGCTTAAGAGGGAGCTCCTACAATGAGCAGTTCTTC,NA,TRBV7-2,NA,TRBJ2-1
CASSQTLANTGELFF,TGTGCCAGCAGCCAGACACTAGCGAACACCGGGGAGCTGTTTTTT,NA,TRBV6-4,NA,TRBJ2-2
CASSLAGGGTGELFF,TGTGCCAGCAGCTTAGCGGGTGGGGGCACCGGGGAGCTGTTTTTT,NA,TRBV5-4,NA,TRBJ2-2
CASQIRTGNYEQYF,TGTGCCAGCCAGATCAGGACAGGGAACTACGAGCAGTACTTC,NA,TRBV6-1,TRBD1,TRBJ2-7
CASSWGDRGGSPLHF,TGTGCCAGCAGCTGGGGGGACAGGGGAGGTTCACCCCTCCACTTT,NA,TRBV5-6,TRBD1,TRBJ1-6
CASSPPSGGGPTGQYF,TGCGCCAGCAGTCCGCCTTCGGGCGGGGGCCCGACGGGGCAGTACTTC,NA,TRBV23-1,NA,TRBJ2-5
CASSSDRVGGYTF,TGTGCCAGCAGCTCCGACAGGGTTGGAGGCTACACCTTC,NA,TRBV5-4,TRBD1,TRBJ1-2
CASSLDSGVGRGTTIYF,TGCGCCAGCAGCTTGGATTCTGGCGTGGGCCGCGGGACCACCATATATTTT,NA,TRBV5-1,NA,TRBJ1-3
CASSSRDLYNEQFF,TGTGCCAGCAGCTCAAGGGACTTGTACAATGAGCAGTTCTTC,NA,TRBV13,NA,TRBJ2-1
CASSQSQGPPLHF,TGTGCCAGCAGCCAATCACAGGGACCCCCCCTCCACTTT,NA,TRBV7-2,NA,TRBJ1-6
CASSLFGTAQETQYF,TGTGCCAGCTCACTGTTTGGGACAGCGCAAGAGACCCAGTACTTC,once,TRBV18,TRBD1,TRBJ2-5
CASRGRGLALEAGELFF,TGTGCCAGTAGGGGCAGGGGACTAGCCTTGGAGGCCGGGGAGCTGTTTTTT,NA,TRBV19,TRBD2,TRBJ2-2
CASSERGLAGEETQYF,TGTGCCAGCAGTGAAAGGGGACTAGCGGGGGAAGAGACCCAGTACTTC,NA,TRBV6-1,TRBD2,TRBJ2-5
CAWSVRGTISGNTIYF,TGTGCCTGGAGTGTAAGGGGGACGATCTCTGGAAACACCATATATTTT,NA,TRBV30,NA,TRBJ1-3
CASSPSWTGGLQYF,TGTGCCAGCAGCCCAAGCTGGACAGGAGGGCTTCAGTACTTC,NA,TRBV7-9,NA,TRBJ2-4
CASSSTGGNQPQHF,TGTGCCAGCAGTTCGACAGGGGGCAATCAGCCCCAGCATTTT,NA,TRBV7-9,TRBD1,TRBJ1-5
CASSRTGNNQPQHF,TGTGCCAGCAGCCGGACAGGGAACAATCAGCCCCAGCATTTT,NA,TRBV6-5,TRBD1,TRBJ1-5
CATSRDRASLGPQHF,TGTGCCACCAGCAGAGACAGGGCCTCCCTTGGGCCCCAGCATTTT,NA,TRBV15,NA,TRBJ1-5
CASSIGPGGSENIQYF,TGTGCCAGTAGTATAGGCCCAGGGGGGAGTGAGAACATTCAGTACTTC,NA,TRBV19,NA,TRBJ2-4
CASSRGGVKTQYF,TGTGCCAGCAGCCGGGGGGGCGTAAAGACCCAGTACTTC,NA,TRBV13,TRBD2,TRBJ2-5
CASSLAGGGAVYEQYF,TGTGCCAGCAGCTTAGCAGGCGGGGGGGCTGTCTACGAGCAGTACTTC,NA,TRBV7-8,TRBD2,TRBJ2-7
CAWSYPGQGNQPQHF,TGTGCCTGGAGTTACCCGGGACAGGGTAATCAGCCCCAGCATTTT,NA,TRBV30,TRBD1,TRBJ1-5
CASSLVHSSPLHF,TGTGCCAGCAGCTTAGTTCACTCTTCACCCCTCCACTTT,NA,TRBV11-2,NA,TRBJ1-6
CAWSRGADSNQPQHF,TGTGCCTGGAGTAGGGGTGCAGATAGCAATCAGCCCCAGCATTTT,NA,TRBV30,NA,TRBJ1-5
CASTYSGGSTDTQYF,TGCGCCAGCACTTATAGCGGGGGGAGCACAGATACGCAGTATTTT,NA,TRBV5-1,TRBD2,TRBJ2-3
CASSLSQGAVFSSPLHF,TGTGCCAGCAGTTTAAGTCAGGGGGCCGTGTTCTCTTCACCCCTCCACTTT,NA,TRBV28,TRBD1,TRBJ1-6
CASSGTGKTNTEAFF,TGTGCCAGCTCAGGGACAGGGAAAACGAACACTGAAGCTTTCTTT,once,TRBV18,TRBD1,TRBJ1-1
CATPGLAFF,TGTGCCACCCCGGGACTAGCTTTCTTT,NA,TRBV6-4,NA,TRBJ1-1
CASSLSPGTDTQYF,TGTGCCAGTAGCCTTTCACCGGGCACAGATACGCAGTATTTT,NA,TRBV2,NA,TRBJ2-3
CASSQDPGTSGGAVYEQYF,TGCGCCAGCAGCCAAGACCCCGGGACTAGCGGGGGGGCCGTATACGAGCAGTACTTC,NA,TRBV4-1,TRBD2,TRBJ2-7
CASSLVGQGGEKLFF,TGCGCCAGCAGCTTGGTGGGACAGGGCGGGGAAAAACTGTTTTTT,NA,TRBV5-1,TRBD1,TRBJ1-4
CASSLLQGFNEKLFF,TGTGCCAGCAGTCTCTTACAGGGTTTCAATGAAAAACTGTTTTTT,NA,TRBV6-1,NA,TRBJ1-4
CASSENVGGASVGYTF,TGTGCCAGCAGTGAAAACGTAGGGGGCGCATCGGTAGGCTACACCTTC,once,TRBV2,TRBD1,TRBJ1-2
CASSLELGGARETQYF,TGTGCCAGCAGCTTAGAGCTCGGGGGGGCCAGGGAGACCCAGTACTTC,NA,TRBV7-2,TRBD2,TRBJ2-5
CASSLAGTVVGYTF,TGTGCCAGCAGCCTTGCCGGGACAGTGGTCGGCTACACCTTC,NA,TRBV14,TRBD1,TRBJ1-2
CASSLTAGGPHEQFF,TGTGCCAGCAGCTTAACGGCGGGGGGGCCGCATGAGCAGTTCTTC,once,TRBV13,TRBD2,TRBJ2-1
CASSSGQVANTIYF,TGTGCCAGCAGCTCGGGACAGGTGGCAAACACCATATATTTT,NA,TRBV7-2,TRBD1,TRBJ1-3
CASSARGEAFF,TGTGCCAGCAGTGCTCGGGGTGAAGCTTTCTTT,NA,TRBV28,NA,TRBJ1-1
CASSLDRTSGSYNEQFF,TGTGCCAGCAGCTTAGATCGGACTAGCGGATCCTACAATGAGCAGTTCTTC,NA,TRBV11-2,TRBD2,TRBJ2-1
CASSEEDRSRYEQYF,TGTGCCAGCAGTGAAGAGGACAGATCCCGCTACGAGCAGTACTTC,NA,TRBV6-1,NA,TRBJ2-7
CASSLLRQGGNSPLHF,TGTGCCAGCAGCTTGCTTCGACAGGGAGGTAATTCACCCCTCCACTTT,once,TRBV7-6,TRBD1,TRBJ1-6
CASGPTGNEQFF,TGTGCTAGCGGCCCGACAGGGAATGAGCAGTTCTTC,NA,TRBV7-7,NA,TRBJ2-1